The rows below give T cell receptor beta chains drawn from one sample of a study of blood T cell repertoires in COVID-19. The data were produced by immunoSEQ multiplex PCR, yet TCRdb's version contains in-frame clones alone and is incomplete. The repertoire includes more than 60,000 clones, 90% of them detected once, and 6% to 7.5% sits in the top ten. Sequenced sample: peripheral blood. These receptors came from a human donor in a cohort sampled during active COVID-19. Each CDR3 is given with its conserved first and last residue. Fields, in order: D gene, clone size, V gene, J gene, CDR3 protein, CDR3 DNA. The D gene is left open where the match is weak. Part of the rows lack a size; the others show once, few, many or a class for expanded clones.

d_call: TRBD1; clone_size: .; v_call: TRBV6-5; j_call: TRBJ2-7; cdr3_aa: CASSPTGMGLYEQYF; cdr3_nt: TGTGCCAGCAGTCCGACAGGGATGGGTCTCTACGAGCAGTACTTC
d_call: .; clone_size: .; v_call: TRBV3-1/TRBV3-2; j_call: TRBJ2-5; cdr3_aa: CASSQGRGETQYF; cdr3_nt: TGTGCCAGCAGCCAAGGGCGGGGAGAGACCCAGTACTTC
d_call: TRBD1; clone_size: .; v_call: TRBV27; j_call: TRBJ1-6; cdr3_aa: CASSFETGVNNSPLHF; cdr3_nt: TGTGCCAGCAGTTTTGAGACAGGGGTAAATAATTCACCCCTCCACTTT
d_call: TRBD1; clone_size: .; v_call: TRBV9; j_call: TRBJ2-7; cdr3_aa: CASSVGQFGYEQYF; cdr3_nt: TGTGCCAGCAGCGTGGGACAGTTTGGATACGAGCAGTACTTC
d_call: .; clone_size: .; v_call: TRBV7-9; j_call: TRBJ2-3; cdr3_aa: CASILLGAGEGATDTQYF; cdr3_nt: TGTGCCAGCATCCTACTTGGGGCAGGGGAAGGGGCCACAGATACGCAGTATTTT
d_call: .; clone_size: .; v_call: TRBV3-1/TRBV3-2; j_call: TRBJ1-1; cdr3_aa: CASSPTVPAEAFF; cdr3_nt: TGTGCCAGCAGTCCTACGGTGCCGGCTGAAGCTTTCTTT
d_call: .; clone_size: .; v_call: TRBV19; j_call: TRBJ1-5; cdr3_aa: CASSIITGERRNQPQHF; cdr3_nt: TGTGCCAGTAGTATAATCACCGGGGAGCGTCGCAATCAGCCCCAGCATTTT
d_call: .; clone_size: .; v_call: TRBV19; j_call: TRBJ2-7; cdr3_aa: CASSPGQRAKNEQYF; cdr3_nt: TGTGCCAGTAGTCCCGGACAGCGAGCGAAAAACGAGCAGTACTTC
d_call: .; clone_size: .; v_call: TRBV27; j_call: TRBJ2-6; cdr3_aa: CASSSVRGSSGANVLTF; cdr3_nt: TGTGCCAGCAGTTCGGTCAGGGGTTCATCCGGGGCCAACGTCCTGACTTTC
d_call: .; clone_size: .; v_call: TRBV2; j_call: TRBJ2-5; cdr3_aa: CASIGGESQETQYF; cdr3_nt: TGTGCCAGCATTGGCGGCGAGAGCCAAGAGACCCAGTACTTC
d_call: .; clone_size: few; v_call: TRBV6-2/TRBV6-3; j_call: TRBJ2-7; cdr3_aa: CASSYPSSLDWAYEQYF; cdr3_nt: TGTGCCAGCAGTTACCCTTCCTCCCTGGACTGGGCCTACGAGCAGTACTTC
d_call: TRBD2; clone_size: .; v_call: TRBV18; j_call: TRBJ2-7; cdr3_aa: CASSQLLAGGKLGEQYF; cdr3_nt: TGTGCCAGCTCACAACTACTAGCGGGGGGGAAGCTGGGCGAGCAGTACTTC
d_call: TRBD1; clone_size: .; v_call: TRBV3-1/TRBV3-2; j_call: TRBJ1-1; cdr3_aa: CASSPRTGETEAFF; cdr3_nt: TGTGCCAGCAGCCCGCGTACAGGGGAAACTGAAGCTTTCTTT
d_call: .; clone_size: .; v_call: TRBV21-1; j_call: TRBJ2-4; cdr3_aa: CASSKRRWGGGIQYF; cdr3_nt: .
d_call: .; clone_size: .; v_call: TRBV5-6; j_call: TRBJ1-3; cdr3_aa: CASSPAGQRGNTIYF; cdr3_nt: TGTGCCAGCAGCCCAGCCGGACAGCGAGGAAACACCATATATTTT
d_call: TRBD1; clone_size: .; v_call: TRBV5-1; j_call: TRBJ1-1; cdr3_aa: CASSGQGLFTEAFF; cdr3_nt: TGCGCCAGCAGCGGACAGGGGCTTTTCACTGAAGCTTTCTTT
d_call: .; clone_size: .; v_call: TRBV4-3; j_call: TRBJ2-3; cdr3_aa: CASSQVAFKDTQYF; cdr3_nt: TGCGCCAGCAGCCAAGTGGCCTTCAAAGATACGCAGTATTTT
d_call: TRBD1; clone_size: .; v_call: TRBV7-9; j_call: TRBJ2-7; cdr3_aa: CASSFGTASYEQYF; cdr3_nt: TGTGCCAGCAGCTTCGGGACAGCTAGTTACGAGCAGTACTTC
d_call: TRBD1; clone_size: .; v_call: TRBV7-9; j_call: TRBJ2-5; cdr3_aa: CASSSGQERETQYF; cdr3_nt: TGTGCCAGCAGCTCGGGACAGGAGCGGGAGACCCAGTACTTC
d_call: TRBD1; clone_size: .; v_call: TRBV5-6; j_call: TRBJ2-7; cdr3_aa: CASSSTTGRYEQYF; cdr3_nt: TGTGCCAGCAGCTCGACGACAGGGCGATACGAGCAGTACTTC
d_call: .; clone_size: .; v_call: TRBV5-1; j_call: TRBJ1-3; cdr3_aa: CASSPVASGNTIYF; cdr3_nt: TGCGCCAGCAGCCCAGTAGCCTCTGGAAACACCATATATTTT
d_call: .; clone_size: .; v_call: TRBV6-5; j_call: TRBJ1-6; cdr3_aa: CASGGRVLNSPLHF; cdr3_nt: TGTGCCAGTGGGGGCAGAGTTCTGAATTCACCCCTCCACTTT
d_call: TRBD2; clone_size: .; v_call: TRBV6-5; j_call: TRBJ2-1; cdr3_aa: CASALADPSYNEQFF; cdr3_nt: TGTGCCAGCGCACTAGCGGACCCCTCCTACAATGAGCAGTTCTTC
d_call: TRBD1; clone_size: .; v_call: TRBV28; j_call: TRBJ2-7; cdr3_aa: CASKGKTFDRGRGPQYF; cdr3_nt: TGTGCCAGCAAGGGCAAAACTTTTGACAGGGGACGTGGCCCGCAGTACTTC
d_call: .; clone_size: .; v_call: TRBV18; j_call: TRBJ1-1; cdr3_aa: CASSPDGRGAFF; cdr3_nt: TGTGCCAGCTCTCCCGACGGGAGAGGAGCTTTCTTT
d_call: TRBD2; clone_size: .; v_call: TRBV11-3; j_call: TRBJ2-1; cdr3_aa: CASSLTGGNYNEQFF; cdr3_nt: TGTGCCAGCAGCTTAACGGGGGGGAACTACAATGAGCAGTTCTTC